This TCR beta chain was recorded in a study of shared clonotypes between healthy human individuals. General observations from the study: It was only blood that was sampled, and tissue repertoires likely differ.

This clone came up a few times. The antigen is not known. Sequencing was at deep level. Researchers divided each subset's genomic DNA evenly across several immunoSEQ plates. The repertoire was sequenced with immunoSEQ multiplex PCR; TCRdb's copy has only in-frame clones and lacks some. The sample holds hundreds of thousands of clones, about 76% seen once. Trimming left V 6 bases short and J 0 bases short, with 5 bases between. This CDR3 comprises 12 residues. The germline CDR1 and CDR2 sequences are LNHDA and SQIVND (reference sequence). V gene TRBV19 combines with J gene TRBJ1-1; D gene unclear. Input material: PBMCs. The receptor's source is a woman in her thirties or forties in good health. Some clones in this sample may be carry-over from other donors' samples. This CDR3 reads CASRLMNTEAFF. The CDR3 nucleotides are TGTGCCAGTAGGCTTATGAACACTGAAGCTTTCTTT.